This T cell receptor beta chain was retrieved from a study of CD8 T cells in Susac syndrome. J was trimmed by 6 bases and V by 5 bases; bases with no gene match: 4. Germline V CDR1 and CDR2: LGHDT, YNNKEL (reference sequence). The CDR3 is 15 amino acids. Random hexamers were used to reverse transcribe an amount of about 0.45 to 1 ug RNA. TCRdb passed the immunoSEQ multiplex PCR reads through MiXCR, listing each CDR3 protein once. The sample includes 180,000 or so distinct CDR3 sequences, around 94% seen only once; the top ten take around 0.094%. Sequencing input: CD4+ T cells from PBMCs. This TCR derives from a human donor with Susac syndrome. The chain employs TRBV3-1 and TRBJ2-1; 13 bases are a match to TRBD2. This CDR3 is CASSTSGGASNEQFF. As DNA, the CDR3 is TGTGCCAGCAGCACTAGCGGGGGGGCAAGCAATGAGCAGTTCTTC.